What follows describes a single T cell receptor (beta chain). There is no known antigen for this receptor. The germline V gene specifies SGHAT as CDR1 and FQNNGV as CDR2. The CDR3, from cysteine to phenylalanine, totals 16 residues. The retained sequence is limited to the CDR3, 48 bases, with the frame set at the first base. Trimming takes 1 base off V and 1 base off J; junction bases not matched to a gene: 5. This entry belongs to a study of cytomegalovirus exposure and HLA in healthy donors (dated by TCRdb to 2016 to 2017). Concerning the study at large: An earlier analysis of roughly 570 of the donors reported 276 Gb of sequence data and 117 million unique TCR beta sequences obtained from about 170 million T cells. An early release covering roughly 600 HLA-typed donors comprised approximately 300 gigabases of sequencing data and 85 million or so unique TCR sequences. Of the 350 to 400 genotyped donors, 65% to 90% fell in the genetic ancestry cluster associated with self-reported Caucasian donors. The study was designed to test whether signatures of past pathogen exposure could be identified by cataloging public T cell receptors. The study profiled the T cell repertoires of 666 subjects by immunosequencing and related them to cytomegalovirus serostatus. In addition to the first cohort of approximately 650 subjects, a separate validation cohort of approximately 130 different subjects was used. To predict cytomegalovirus infection status, the study brought together high-throughput TCR immunosequencing, statistical association of individual TCRs with disease status, and machine learning. To study patterns of TCR occurrence, a later analysis re-analyzed previously published TCR beta repertoires from several hundred donors and added high-resolution HLA genotyping. The later analysis used no new phenotypic data to find candidate immune exposures, relying instead on TCR beta sequences and their occurrence across donors. To decide whether each TCR beta V gene segment behaved as functional or pseudogenic, an earlier analysis of approximately 620 of the donors relied on high-throughput TCR beta sequencing. Donor age, sex, ethnicity and CMV serostatus were compiled alongside the repertoire data. A later genetic analysis took genome-wide SNP genotypes for about three fifths of the 666 donors and used that subset as a discovery cohort. Every repertoire in the discovery cohort had been generated on one and the same sequencing platform. HLA typing covered class I and class II loci at four-digit resolution. The number of typed donors differed by locus: roughly 620-630 for A, B, C, DRB1 and DQB1; 500 to 550 for DQA1; 606 for DPA1; and about 470 for DPB1. Five DR-DQ haplotypes were handled as single units for association and clustering, since linkage in the cohort was strong. On average, around 240,000 unique TCR beta nucleotide sequences were sequenced per donor among 300 to 500 genotyped donors of the cohort, with 15% to 20% of those sequences being non-productive.

In total, fewer than 750 healthy bone marrow donors made up the cohort. Cohort members were all nominally healthy when sampled, although unrecorded immune exposures were likely present. The donor was CMV seronegative and belonged to the group of over 300 seronegative cohort members. A peripheral blood sample was collected from each donor, and TCR beta sequencing was performed on peripheral blood mononuclear cells. Genomic DNA extraction from the blood cell samples was performed with the Qiagen DNeasy Blood Extraction Kit. Library construction relied on the immunoSEQ multiplex PCR assay. A mixture of 60 forward primers for TCR Vbeta segments and 13 reverse primers for TCR Jbeta segments was used in the multiplex PCR. The CDR3 region of rearranged TCR beta genes was amplified from genomic DNA by a multiplex PCR assay. The Illumina HiSeq System was used to sequence the amplified TCR beta libraries as 87-base-pair reads. The authors' analysis ran thus. Across the 670 or so repertoires, a later analysis counted tens of millions of unique TCR beta chains, about 10 million of which were shared by at least two donors. Raw reads were error-corrected and collapsed into unique sequences with a nearest-neighbor algorithm that merged closely related sequences to remove PCR and sequencing errors. To assign V, D and J gene segments, CDR3 sequences were aligned to IMGT reference sequences. For a sequence to be retained, a match of at least six nucleotides to both a V gene segment and a J gene segment was required. Rearrangements were classified as productive when the CDR3 lacked stop codons and remained in frame with V and J, and all other rearrangements were classified as non-productive. CDR3 was defined by IMGT convention, running from the second conserved V-encoded cysteine to the conserved J-encoded phenylalanine. In an earlier analysis of around 570 of the donors, sequences lacking an unambiguous match to a single V gene segment were excluded. In an earlier analysis of some 590 of the donors, a V segment was called functional when productive rearrangements were above 56.7%, and segregating when the standard deviation between donors exceeded 5%. To diagnose cytomegalovirus status from the catalog of TCR beta chain sequences, a statistical classification framework was built. V and J gene assignment, in a later analysis, came from comparing TCR nucleotide sequences with IMGT/GENE-DB human TR gene sequences. A later analysis assigned CDR3 sequences and most-parsimonious VDJ recombination scenarios with the TCRdist pipeline. In a later analysis, each TCR beta chain was defined by its CDR3 amino acid sequence together with its V-gene family, and reads without a unique V-gene family were excluded. A later analysis removed several hundred highly shared, low-generation-probability nucleotide sequences to deal with suspected cross-contamination and a sequencing artifact. In a later analysis, a clonal expansion index for each public chain was calculated from normalized within-repertoire ranks of inferred template counts. In a later analysis, generation probabilities were computed with a VDJ recombination model fitted to out-of-frame rearrangements, and the resulting probabilities were checked against IGoR. Hypergeometric tests were used in a later analysis to score TCR-TCR, TCR-HLA and TCR-CMV co-occurrence, with a repertoire-size bias correction applied to the TCR pairs. To estimate false discovery rates, a later analysis permuted the HLA or CMV assignments 20 times. In a later analysis, co-occurring TCRs were grouped with DBSCAN, and TCRdist sequence similarity was added when clustering was performed within HLA-allele-positive subsets. For co-occurrence clustering, repertoires with fewer than 30,000 or more than 120,000 public chains were excluded, along with five repertoires with anomalous nucleotide sharing. What TCRdb holds here is the immuneACCESS table cut down to in-frame rearrangements. Part of the clones is not present; checked against another copy, under half of the missing clones reflect an unresolved V gene, and the others are unexplained. D and trimming were read from the DNA, whereas the V and J calls and clone size are those reported in that table. This sample's table carries 120,000 or so clones. Jointly, the top ten make up more than 3% of the sample.

Here is what the overall study found, with its caveats: Several of the top co-occurrence clusters appeared to be linked to parvovirus B19, influenza, CMV and Epstein-Barr virus, according to a later analysis. Because counts were too low, approximately 18 rarely observed V segments, including chromosome 9 orphons, were excluded from the earlier analysis of 587 of the donors. The classifier was reported to diagnose cytomegalovirus status with high specificity and sensitivity in both the original cohort and the validation cohort. The authors suggested that the approach could potentially be extended to other disease states and immunological phenotypes. At a false discovery rate of 0.05, a later analysis linked about 16,000 TCR beta sequences to specific HLA alleles. For the cohort, immune exposure information was limited to CMV serostatus. Compared with the 666-donor mean, donors in an Asian-associated ancestry cluster had fewer N-insertions in productive TCRs, according to a later genetic analysis. In this cohort, only TCR beta chains were sequenced, and detectable features were limited by the absence of alpha or paired-chain data. In a later genetic analysis, a missense DCLRE1C variant was associated with V-gene and J-gene trimming of TCR beta chains, and the association was replicated in an independent cohort. In the study, approximately 160 TCR beta chains were listed as associated with cytomegalovirus. In a later analysis, the rate of TCR association differed among HLA loci, with DRB1 alleles having the most associated TCRs and HLA-C alleles having the fewest. The 87-base-pair reads could not distinguish some IMGT-functional V segments, including TRBV6-2 and TRBV6-3, so those segments were excluded. Most TCR sequences were observed very rarely across donors, whereas some public TCRs were present in many individuals. Correlated functional status among segregating V segments might reflect linkage disequilibrium, but an unknown experimental factor could not be ruled out. A further reported finding was that TCR beta sequences accurately predicted the HLA-A and HLA-B alleles for most subjects in the first cohort. In an earlier analysis of approximately 590 of the donors, most TCR beta V segments were observed in productive rearrangements about 87% or about 30% of the time, broadly matching IMGT annotations. In a later analysis, HLA-associated TCR beta chains were found to be more clonally expanded and to have lower generation probabilities than equally common non-associated chains. Roughly uniform sequencing depth across donors was assumed in presence/absence analyses, although this assumption may not hold. Because some donors lacked HLA typing at each locus, the association tests relied only on the typed subset. A few of the identified cytomegalovirus-associated TCR beta chains were confirmed in vitro to be specific for cytomegalovirus antigens. In a later analysis, most CMV-associated TCR beta chains were found to appear HLA-restricted, with HLA associations seemingly driven largely by CMV exposure. When HLA alleles, especially DR and DQ, strongly co-occurred, attributing TCR associations to individual alleles was difficult. A cluster of highly shared sequence variants was judged likely to be a technical artifact of the sequencing pipeline.

The source of this sequence is a man younger than 35 in good health and CMV-seronegative. The rearranged segments are TRBV11-2 and TRBJ1-1, and 8 bases in between align with TRBD1. Sequenced: PBMCs. The nucleotide sequence reads TGTGCCAGCAGCTTAGGGCAGGGGGCTACGAACACTGAAGCTTTCTTT. This encodes CASSLGQGATNTEAFF. The full variable domain, with segments outside the CDR3 supplied by the reference TRBV11-2 and TRBJ1-1 proteins, appears as EAGVAQSPRYKIIEKRQSVAFWCNPISGHATLYWYQQILGQGPKLLIQFQNNGVVDDSQLPKDRFSAERLKGVDSTLKIQPAKLEDSAVYLCASSLGQGATNTEAFFGQGTRLTVV.